This T cell receptor beta chain was identified during a study of blood T cells in healthy people across ages. A J-beta primer mix and a sample-barcoded 5' primer were used in a second PCR of roughly 6 to 11 cycles. TCRdb processed the 5' RACE reads anew with MiXCR; each CDR3 protein has one entry. The data show about 720,000 distinct CDR3 sequences, with 22% seen just once and roughly a fifth held by the top ten. The receptor's source is a man in his 70s in good health. The sample consisted of blood.

CDR3 nucleotide sequence: TGTGCCAGCAGTTACTCTCGCCCGGGAGAGGAGACCCAGTACTTC. Translated, it gives CASSYSRPGEETQYF. The rearrangement uses TRBV6-6 and TRBJ2-5; D is perhaps TRBD2 (6 bases). This CDR3 is 15 amino acids long. V was cut by 0 bases and J by 5 bases, with 13 bases left in between. CDR1 and CDR2 from the germline V gene are MNHNY and SVGAGI (reference sequence).